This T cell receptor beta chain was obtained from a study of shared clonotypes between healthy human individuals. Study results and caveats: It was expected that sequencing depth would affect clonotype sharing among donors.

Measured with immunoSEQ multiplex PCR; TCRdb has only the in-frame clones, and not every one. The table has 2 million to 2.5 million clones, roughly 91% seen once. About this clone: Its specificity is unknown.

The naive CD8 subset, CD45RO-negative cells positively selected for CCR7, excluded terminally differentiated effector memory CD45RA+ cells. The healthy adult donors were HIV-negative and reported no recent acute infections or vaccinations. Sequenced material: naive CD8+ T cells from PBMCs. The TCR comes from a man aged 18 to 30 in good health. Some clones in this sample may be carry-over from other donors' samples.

The CDR3 spells CASSLGPGVVNTEAFF. The DNA for the CDR3 is TGTGCCAGCAGCTTGGGTCCGGGAGTGGTGAACACTGAAGCTTTCTTT. The rearrangement links TRBV5-5 to TRBJ1-1; D call uncertain. Trimming shortened V by 0 bases and J by 0 bases, and 12 bases separated the two germline ends. The V gene's germline CDR1 is SGHKS and CDR2 YYEKEE (reference sequence). This CDR3 spans 16 amino acids.